This TCR beta chain was observed in a study of T cell responses to AZD1222 COVID-19 vaccine. Notes on the study in general: Spike-wide coverage was observed for vaccine-associated CD4 TCRs, with dominant responses at 160-218 and 743-854.

Sequencing used immunoSEQ multiplex PCR; TCRdb keeps in-frame clones, though not all of them. The repertoire has over 100,000 clones, under 95% of them found once; the top ten carry around 0.99%. Trimming pared 5 bases from V and 7 bases from J, leaving 23 bases between. The CDR3 extends over 17 amino acids. In germline, CDR1 is SGHVS, CDR2 FQNEAQ. With regard to this clone: Its antigen is as yet unknown.

The chain links TRBV7-8 to TRBJ2-2; tentative D call: TRBD1 (5 bases). The sequencing here drew on peripheral blood, taken 28 days after the second AZD1222 dose. This sequence was found in an adult who received the AZD1222 COVID-19 vaccine. This CDR3 reads CASSHPARAPWGGELFF. DNA for the CDR3: TGTGCCAGCAGCCACCCCGCCAGGGCCCCGTGGGGCGGGGAGCTGTTTTTT.